The next 18 T cell receptor beta chains were all read from a single sample in a study of CD8 T cells in ankylosing spondylitis. TCRdb fed the 5' RACE reads into MiXCR, producing one record per CDR3 protein. Found here are 300,000 to 350,000 distinct CDR3 sequences, 9.5% to 13% of them singletons; the top ten hold roughly 9.5%. The sample comprised blood, either unsorted or a sorted T cell fraction (not recorded which). The receptors here all came from a female donor with ankylosing spondylitis or in good health (not recorded which).

This clonotype showed up many times. V gene TRBV5-1 combines with J gene TRBJ1-1, with D tentatively TRBD1 (5 bases). CDR3 length: 14 amino acids. Germline assignment: CDR1 SGHRS and CDR2 YFSETQ. Trimming took off 2 bases at V and 3 bases at J, with 11 bases between the two ends. This CDR3 reads CASSLEGKDTEAFF. CDR3 nucleotides: TGCGCCAGCAGCTTAGAGGGGAAGGACACTGAAGCTTTCTTT.

Many counts were recorded for this clonotype. The chain combines TRBV9 with TRBJ1-4; 11 nucleotides match TRBD1. The ends lost 4 bases at V and 6 bases at J; junction bases unmatched: 2. Per the germline V gene, CDR1 is SGDLS and CDR2 is YYNGEE. The CDR3 has 14 residues. The CDR3 region has the DNA TGTGCCAGCAGCCCGGGACAGGGGGATGAAAAACTGTTTTTT. Protein sequence: CASSPGQGDEKLFF.

On this clonotype: Given the absence of the conserved phenylalanine or tryptophan at the CDR3 end, a read error is likely. The chain combines TRBV7-2 with TRBJ2-2; the match to TRBD1 covers 9 bases. Germline-derived CDR1 and CDR2 are SGHTA and FQGNSA. V was clipped by 2 bases and J by 4 bases; unmatched bases: 2. This CDR3 region has 15 residues. The CDR3 bases are TGTGCCAGCAGCTTAATGGGACAGGGCACCGGGGAGCTGTTTTCT. Translated: CASSLMGQGTGELFS.

Many counts were recorded for this clonotype. CDR3 sequence reads: CASSSLPGQDSNQPQHF. In DNA, the CDR3 is TGTGCCAGCTCATCTCTCCCGGGACAAGATAGCAATCAGCCCCAGCATTTT. The V and J genes are TRBV18 and TRBJ1-5, with D tentatively TRBD1 (6 bases). Trimming removed 5 bases from V and 0 bases from J, with 17 bases in between. CDR1 is KGHSH, CDR2 LQKENI, per germline. The CDR3 extends over 17 amino acids.

This clonotype was recorded a few times. The chain combines TRBV11-2 with TRBJ2-7; 8 bases map to TRBD1. The CDR3 has 14 amino acids. Trimming cost V 4 bases and J 5 bases; bases outside gene matches: 7. The germline V gene encodes CDR1 SGHAT and CDR2 FQNNGV. The CDR3 DNA reads as TGTGCCAGCAGCTCTTCAGGACAGGGCAACGAGCAGTACTTC. Translation gives CASSSSGQGNEQYF.

The chain recombines TRBV20-1 with TRBJ2-6; the D is unclear. Germline values: CDR1 DFQATT, CDR2 SNEGSKA (reference sequence). V was shortened by 0 bases and J by 0 bases, with 9 bases between the two germline ends. There are 16 residues in the CDR3. The CDR3 region has the DNA TGCAGTGCTAGAGAAATGAAAAACTCTGGGGCCAACGTCCTGACTTTC. Its translation is CSAREMKNSGANVLTF.

The chain has TRBV5-1 and TRBJ2-5; TRBD2 matches 10 bases. V lost 4 bases to trimming and J lost 4 bases; unmatched junction nucleotides: 10. Germline V CDR1 and CDR2: SGHRS, YFSETQ. This CDR3 region has 16 residues. The CDR3 spells CASSLSAAGGGETQYF. The CDR3 DNA sequence: TGCGCCAGCAGCCTATCTGCAGCGGGAGGGGGAGAGACCCAGTACTTC.

This clonotype has a count of ten or more. The chain carries TRBV5-1 and TRBJ2-3, with D possibly matching TRBD2 (5 bases). Looked up from germline, CDR1 is SGHRS and CDR2 is YFSETQ. This CDR3 comprises 14 residues. Trimming removed 2 bases from V and 0 bases from J, with 7 bases in between. CDR3 sequence reads: CASSFRGSTDTQYF. The CDR3 bases are TGCGCCAGCAGCTTTCGGGGTAGCACAGATACGCAGTATTTT. The full variable domain, in which reference TRBV5-1 and TRBJ2-3 provide the parts outside the CDR3, is KAGVTQTPRYLIKTRGQQVTLSCSPISGHRSVSWYQQTPGQGLQFLFEYFSETQRNKGNFPGRFSGRQFSNSRSEMNVSTLELGDSALYLCASSFRGSTDTQYFGPGTRLTVL.

In the case of this clonotype: Possible read error: a much larger clone is one base away. The chain combines TRBV12-3 or TRBV12-4 with TRBJ1-4, with TRBD1 matching 8 bases. With 2 bases clipped from V and 6 bases from J, the junction kept 2 bases outside the gene matches. CDR3 length: 14 amino acids. The CDR3: CASSLRTGYEKLFF. CDR3 nucleotides: TGTGCCAGCAGTTTACGGACAGGGTATGAAAAACTGTTTTTT.

In this sample, this clonotype turned up many times. V usage is TRBV6-5 and J usage is TRBJ2-5; D unresolved. Germline V CDR1 and CDR2: MNHEY, SVGAGI. The CDR3 contains 14 residues. Deletions cut 0 bases from V and 1 base from J, with 6 bases between. The CDR3: CASSYSSPQETQYF. CDR3 DNA: TGTGCCAGCAGTTACTCGTCACCCCAAGAGACCCAGTACTTC.

This clonotype was detected many times. V gene TRBV28 combines with J gene TRBJ1-5, with TRBD1 identical over 7 bases. The CDR3 sequence is 13 residues long. J gave up 7 bases and V 5 bases, and 5 bases lay outside the gene matches. CDR1 and CDR2 from the germline V gene are MDHEN and SYDVKM. The DNA for the CDR3 is TGTGCCAGCAGTCGGGACAGTAAACAGCCCCAGCATTTT. Protein sequence: CASSRDSKQPQHF.

This clonotype was counted at least ten times. The chain employs TRBV12-3 or TRBV12-4 and TRBJ1-1; the D is unclear. Trimming shortened V by 5 bases and J by 0 bases, and 10 bases separated the two germline ends. The CDR3 length is 14 residues. The DNA for the CDR3 is TGTGCCAGCAGTGGACGAGGCGTGAACACTGAAGCTTTCTTT. The encoded protein is CASSGRGVNTEAFF.

The chain uses TRBV18 and TRBJ2-7, with 9 positions matching TRBD1. This CDR3 has 14 amino acids. The germline CDR1 and CDR2 sequences are KGHSH and LQKENI. After removal of 5 bases from V and 3 bases from J, the junction contained 5 bases not matched to a gene. CDR3 DNA: TGTGCCAGCTCAGGACAGGGGAACAACTACGAGCAGTACTTC. It translates to CASSGQGNNYEQYF.

V gene TRBV28 combines with J gene TRBJ1-1, with a tentative D call TRBD1 (5 bases). This CDR3 is built from 15 residues. CDR1 is MDHEN, CDR2 SYDVKM, per germline. V lost 6 bases, J lost 0 bases, and 14 bases lay in between. The CDR3 DNA reads as TGTGCCAGCAGGCACGGGGGTAATATGAACACTGAAGCTTTCTTT. Amino acids: CASRHGGNMNTEAFF. The full variable domain, rest sourced from reference TRBV28 and TRBJ1-1, is DVKVTQSSRYLVKRTGEKVFLECVQDMDHENMFWYRQDPGLGLRLIYFSYDVKMKEKGDIPEGYSVSREKKERFSLILESASTNQTSMYLCASRHGGNMNTEAFFGQGTRLTVV.

The V call is TRBV5-5, the J call TRBJ2-1, with TRBD2 identical over 12 bases. V gave up 1 base and J gave up 4 bases; unmatched junction bases: 9. Germline assignment: CDR1 SGHKS and CDR2 YYEKEE (reference sequence). The CDR3 loop spans 18 amino acids. CDR3 coding DNA: TGTGCCAGCAGCTTGCGTACTGGACTAGCGGGGCCTTACAATGAGCAGTTCTTC. Protein: CASSLRTGLAGPYNEQFF.

Worth noting for this clonotype: Possible read error: a much larger clone is one base away. The chain uses TRBV27 and TRBJ2-7, with D perhaps TRBD1 or TRBD2 (5 bases each). Germline CDR1 MNHEY, CDR2 SMNVEV (reference sequence). There are 14 residues in the CDR3. CDR3 loop: CASSFGTETYDQYF. As DNA, the CDR3 is TGTGCCAGCAGTTTCGGGACGGAGACCTACGACCAGTACTTC.

This clonotype has at least ten counts. The rearrangement joins TRBV5-1 to TRBJ1-4, with 7 bases matching TRBD1. V was pared by 4 bases and J by 12 bases, with 12 bases of the junction left unmatched. CDR3 length equals 14 residues. The germline V gene has CDR1 SGHRS and CDR2 YFSETQ. This CDR3 reads CASSRGQPESELFF. The CDR3 region has the DNA TGCGCCAGCAGCAGGGGACAGCCAGAATCGGAACTGTTTTTT. The whole variable domain, remainder taken from reference TRBV5-1 and TRBJ1-4, is KAGVTQTPRYLIKTRGQQVTLSCSPISGHRSVSWYQQTPGQGLQFLFEYFSETQRNKGNFPGRFSGRQFSNSRSEMNVSTLELGDSALYLCASSRGQPESELFFGSGTQLSVL.

About this clonotype: A much larger clone is a single base away; this may be a read error. The chain is built from TRBV5-1 and TRBJ2-7; D perhaps matches TRBD2 (5 bases). Germline V CDR1 and CDR2: SGHRS, YFSETQ. This CDR3 comprises 18 residues. V was shortened by 2 bases and J by 5 bases, with 26 bases between the two germline ends. The CDR3 nucleotides are TGCGCCAGCAGCTTTAGAGGAGTAGTGGTACGGGGTTCGCACGAGCAGTACTTC. Translation gives CASSFRGVVVRGSHEQYF.